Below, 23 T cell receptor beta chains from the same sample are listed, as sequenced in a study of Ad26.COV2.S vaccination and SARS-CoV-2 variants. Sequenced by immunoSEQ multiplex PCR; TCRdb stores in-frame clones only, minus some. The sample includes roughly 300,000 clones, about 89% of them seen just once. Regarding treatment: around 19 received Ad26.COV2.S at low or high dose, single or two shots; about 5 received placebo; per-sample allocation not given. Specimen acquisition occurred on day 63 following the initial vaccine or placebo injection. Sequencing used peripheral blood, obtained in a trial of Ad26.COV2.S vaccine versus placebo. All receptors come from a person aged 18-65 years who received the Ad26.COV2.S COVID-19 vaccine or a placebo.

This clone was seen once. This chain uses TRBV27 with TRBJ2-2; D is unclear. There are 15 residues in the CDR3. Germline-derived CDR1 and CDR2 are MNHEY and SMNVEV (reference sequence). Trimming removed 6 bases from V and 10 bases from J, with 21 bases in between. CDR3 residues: CASSRYTLALPELFF. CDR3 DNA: TGTGCCAGCAGCAGGTACACCCTCGCCCTCCCGGAGCTGTTTTTT.

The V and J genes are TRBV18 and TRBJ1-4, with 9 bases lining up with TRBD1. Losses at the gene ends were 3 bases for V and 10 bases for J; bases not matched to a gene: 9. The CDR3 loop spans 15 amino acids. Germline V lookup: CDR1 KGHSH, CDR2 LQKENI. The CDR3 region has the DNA TGTGCCAGCTCACCTTCCGGGACAGGGCGCGCAAAACTGTTTTTT. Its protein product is CASSPSGTGRAKLFF.

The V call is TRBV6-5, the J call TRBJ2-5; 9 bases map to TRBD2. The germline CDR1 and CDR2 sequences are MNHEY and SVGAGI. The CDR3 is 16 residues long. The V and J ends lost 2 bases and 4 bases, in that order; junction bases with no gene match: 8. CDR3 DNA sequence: TGTGCCAGCAGTTACGGGCGCGGGGGGGCGCGAGAGACCCAGTACTTC. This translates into CASSYGRGGARETQYF.

The CDR3 protein is CASRLQGARGNTIYF. The CDR3 nucleotides read TGCGCCAGCAGACTCCAGGGGGCGCGCGGAAACACCATATATTTT. The chain joins TRBV10-1 to TRBJ1-3, with TRBD1 identical over 8 bases. The CDR3 loop spans 15 amino acids. Germline V CDR1 and CDR2: WNHNN, SYGVQD (reference sequence). V dropped 6 bases and J dropped 4; count of bases not matched to a gene: 8.

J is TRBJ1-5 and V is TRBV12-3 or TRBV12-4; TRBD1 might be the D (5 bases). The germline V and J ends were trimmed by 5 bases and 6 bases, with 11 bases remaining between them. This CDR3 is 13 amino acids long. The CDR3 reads CASSPGGGQPQHF. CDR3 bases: TGTGCCAGCAGTCCCGGGGGGGGTCAGCCCCAGCATTTT.

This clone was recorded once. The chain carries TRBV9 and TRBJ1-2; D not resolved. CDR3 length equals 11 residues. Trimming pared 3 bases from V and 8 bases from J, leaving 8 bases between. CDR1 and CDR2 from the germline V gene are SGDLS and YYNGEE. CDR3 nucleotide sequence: TGTGCCAGCAGCGCGCTAGGGGGCTACACCTTC. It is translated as CASSALGGYTF.

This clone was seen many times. The CDR3 DNA sequence: TGTGCCAGCTCACTCGTGAGCACTAAATACAATGAGCAGTTCTTC. Translation gives CASSLVSTKYNEQFF. This sequence joins TRBV18 and TRBJ2-1, with D uncertain. The CDR3 consists of 15 residues. Between the trimmed V and J ends, which lost 4 bases and 4 bases, there was a span of 14 bases. Germline CDR1 KGHSH, CDR2 LQKENI.

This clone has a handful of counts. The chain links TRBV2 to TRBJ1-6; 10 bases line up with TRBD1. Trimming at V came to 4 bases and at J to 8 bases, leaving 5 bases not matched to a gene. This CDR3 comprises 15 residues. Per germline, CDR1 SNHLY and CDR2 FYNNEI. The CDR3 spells CASSGRGQGHSPLHF. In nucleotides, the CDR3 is TGTGCCAGCAGTGGAAGGGGACAGGGGCATTCACCCCTCCACTTT.

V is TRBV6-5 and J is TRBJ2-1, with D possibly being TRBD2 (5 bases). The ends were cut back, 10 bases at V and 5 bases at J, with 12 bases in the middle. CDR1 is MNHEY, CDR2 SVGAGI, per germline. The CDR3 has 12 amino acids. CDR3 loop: CATLDLNNEQFF. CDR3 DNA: TGTGCCACCTTGGACTTGAACAATGAGCAGTTCTTC.

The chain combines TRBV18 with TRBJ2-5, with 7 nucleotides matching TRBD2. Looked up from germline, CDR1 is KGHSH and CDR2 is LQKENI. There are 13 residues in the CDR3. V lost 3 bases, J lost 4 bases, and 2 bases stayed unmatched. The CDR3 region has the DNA TGTGCCAGCTCACCGCGGGGGTCAGAGACCCAGTACTTC. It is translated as CASSPRGSETQYF.

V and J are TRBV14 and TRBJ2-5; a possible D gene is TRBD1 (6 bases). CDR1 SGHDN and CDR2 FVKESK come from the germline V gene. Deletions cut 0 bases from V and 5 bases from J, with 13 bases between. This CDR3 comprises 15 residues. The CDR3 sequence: CASSQEWGPVETQYF. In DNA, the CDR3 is TGTGCCAGCAGCCAAGAGTGGGGGCCTGTGGAGACCCAGTACTTC. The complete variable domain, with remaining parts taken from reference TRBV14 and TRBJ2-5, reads EAGVTQFPSHSVIEKGQTVTLRCDPISGHDNLYWYRRVMGKEIKFLLHFVKESKQDESGMPNNRFLAERTGGTYSTLKVQPAELEDSGVYFCASSQEWGPVETQYFGPGTRLLVL.

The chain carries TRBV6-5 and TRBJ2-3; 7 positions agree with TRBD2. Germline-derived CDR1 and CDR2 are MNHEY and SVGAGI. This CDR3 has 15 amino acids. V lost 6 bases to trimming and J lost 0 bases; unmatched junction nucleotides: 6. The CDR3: CASRTAGPSTDTQYF. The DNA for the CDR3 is TGTGCCAGCAGAACAGCGGGGCCGAGCACAGATACGCAGTATTTT.

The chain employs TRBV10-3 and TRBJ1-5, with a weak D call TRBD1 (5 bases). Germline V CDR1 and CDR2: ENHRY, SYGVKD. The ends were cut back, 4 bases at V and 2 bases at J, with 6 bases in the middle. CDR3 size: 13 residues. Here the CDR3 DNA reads TGTGCCATCAGTGGGGGGGGCAATCAGCCCCAGCATTTT. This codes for CAISGGGNQPQHF.

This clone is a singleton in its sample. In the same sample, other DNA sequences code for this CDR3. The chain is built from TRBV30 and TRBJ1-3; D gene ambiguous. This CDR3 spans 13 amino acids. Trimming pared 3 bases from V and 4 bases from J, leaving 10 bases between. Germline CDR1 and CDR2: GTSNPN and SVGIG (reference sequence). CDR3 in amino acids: CAWSNRGGNTIYF. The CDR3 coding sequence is TGTGCCTGGAGCAACCGCGGAGGAAACACCATATATTTT.

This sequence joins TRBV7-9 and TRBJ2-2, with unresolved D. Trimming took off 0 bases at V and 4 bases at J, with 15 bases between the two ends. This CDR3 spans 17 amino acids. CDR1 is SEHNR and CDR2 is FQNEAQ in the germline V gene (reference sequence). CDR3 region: CASSLAYSPDFTGELFF. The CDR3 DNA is TGTGCCAGCAGCTTAGCGTATTCGCCAGACTTCACCGGGGAGCTGTTTTTT. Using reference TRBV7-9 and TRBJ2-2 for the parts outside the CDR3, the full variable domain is DTGVSQNPRHKITKRGQNVTFRCDPISEHNRLYWYRQTLGQGPEFLTYFQNEAQLEKSRLLSDRFSAERPKGSFSTLEIQRTEQGDSAMYLCASSLAYSPDFTGELFFGEGSRLTVL.

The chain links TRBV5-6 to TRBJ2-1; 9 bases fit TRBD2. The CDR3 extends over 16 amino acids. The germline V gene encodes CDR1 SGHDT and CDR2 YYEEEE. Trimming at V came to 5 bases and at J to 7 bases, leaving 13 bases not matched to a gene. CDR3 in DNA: TGTGCCAGCAGTTCATTTCCTAGCGGGGTGGGTAATGAGCAGTTCTTC. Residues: CASSSFPSGVGNEQFF.

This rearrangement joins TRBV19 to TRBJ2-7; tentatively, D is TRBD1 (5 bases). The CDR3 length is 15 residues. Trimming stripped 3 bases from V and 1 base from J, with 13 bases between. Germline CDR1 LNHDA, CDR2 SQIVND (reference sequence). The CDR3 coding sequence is TGTGCCAGTAGTATTTCAGGGAAAGAATCCTACGAGCAGTACTTC. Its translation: CASSISGKESYEQYF.

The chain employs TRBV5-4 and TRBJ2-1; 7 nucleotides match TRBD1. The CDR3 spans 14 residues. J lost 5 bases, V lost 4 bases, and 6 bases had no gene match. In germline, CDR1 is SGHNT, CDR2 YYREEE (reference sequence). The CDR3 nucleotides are TGTGCCAGCAGCCGGGACAGCCAAAACAATGAGCAGTTCTTC. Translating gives CASSRDSQNNEQFF.

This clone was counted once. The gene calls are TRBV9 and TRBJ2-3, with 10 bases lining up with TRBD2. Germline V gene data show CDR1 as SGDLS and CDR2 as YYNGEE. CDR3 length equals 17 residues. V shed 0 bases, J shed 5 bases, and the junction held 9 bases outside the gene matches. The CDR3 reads CASSVVGSGGARDTQYF. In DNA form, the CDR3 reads TGTGCCAGCAGCGTAGTTGGAAGCGGGGGGGCGAGAGATACGCAGTATTTT.

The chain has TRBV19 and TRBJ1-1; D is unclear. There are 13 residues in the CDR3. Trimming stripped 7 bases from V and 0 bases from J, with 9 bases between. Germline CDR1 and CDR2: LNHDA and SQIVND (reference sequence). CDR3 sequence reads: CASTSGLNTEAFF. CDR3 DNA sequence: TGTGCCAGTACCTCGGGATTGAACACTGAAGCTTTCTTT.

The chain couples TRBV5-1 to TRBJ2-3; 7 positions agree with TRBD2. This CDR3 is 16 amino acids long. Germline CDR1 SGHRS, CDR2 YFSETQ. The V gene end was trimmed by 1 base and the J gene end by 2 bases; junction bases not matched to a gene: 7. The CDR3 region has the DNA TGCGCCAGCAGCTTGAGGCCTAGCGGCTCCACAGATACGCAGTATTTT. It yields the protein CASSLRPSGSTDTQYF.

Written as DNA, the CDR3 is TGTGCCAGCAGTTCCGGACACCGGCAGCATTTT. Translating gives CASSSGHRQHF. The chain recombines TRBV12-3 or TRBV12-4 with TRBJ1-5; possibly TRBD1 for D (5 bases). V gave up 4 bases and J gave up 13 bases, with 11 bases separating them. The CDR3 contains 11 residues.

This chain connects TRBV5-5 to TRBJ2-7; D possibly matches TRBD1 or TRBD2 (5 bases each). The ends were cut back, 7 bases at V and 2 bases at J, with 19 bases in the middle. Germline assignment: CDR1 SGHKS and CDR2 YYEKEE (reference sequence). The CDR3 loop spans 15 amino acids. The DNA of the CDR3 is TGTGCCAGCCACGCCCCGGGGCGTGGGACCTACGAGCAGTACTTC. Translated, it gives CASHAPGRGTYEQYF. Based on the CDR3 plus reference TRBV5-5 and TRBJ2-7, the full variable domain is DAGVTQSPTHLIKTRGQQVTLRCSPISGHKSVSWYQQVLGQGPQFIFQYYEKEERGRGNFPDRFSARQFPNYSSELNVNALLLGDSALYLCASHAPGRGTYEQYFGPGTRLTVT.